This entry describes one TCR beta chain. The data were obtained in a study of OX40 agonist ivuxolimab in advanced cancers. The CDR3 covers 14 residues. Germline V CDR1 and CDR2: KGHSH, LQKENI. The V end lost 5 bases, the J end lost 3 bases, and 14 bases lay between the germline ends. The protocol was immunoSEQ multiplex PCR, while the TCRdb copy is restricted to in-frame clones and leaves out a portion. The repertoire consists of under 100,000 clones, with 85% to 95% occurring once and the leading ten covering approximately 11%. V usage is TRBV18 and J usage is TRBJ2-7; unclear D gene. This clonotype was sampled from an adult with an advanced solid tumor such as melanoma, head and neck, liver or kidney cancer. The sample in question was CD4+ or CD8+ T cells sorted from blood, obtained in a trial of the OX40 agonist ivuxolimab. CDR3 protein: CASSAPGLHYEQYF. The CDR3 DNA reads TGTGCCAGCTCAGCTCCTGGCCTGCACTACGAGCAGTACTTC.